One and the same sample provided the 27 T cell receptor beta chains below, sequenced in a study of shared clonotypes between healthy human individuals. The naive CD8 subset, CD45RO-negative cells positively selected for CCR7, excluded terminally differentiated effector memory CD45RA+ cells. The data were produced by immunoSEQ multiplex PCR, yet TCRdb's version contains in-frame clones alone and is incomplete. The sample lists roughly 850,000 clones, roughly 96% occurring once. Input material: naive CD8+ T cells sorted from blood. These receptors were taken from a man under 40 in good health.

In this sample, this clone turned up once. The chain is built from TRBV5-6 and TRBJ2-5; D may be TRBD1 (6 bases). The CDR3 spans 16 residues. Germline V lookup: CDR1 SGHDT, CDR2 YYEEEE. Trimming took off 4 bases at V and 9 bases at J, with 25 bases between the two ends. CDR3 residues: CASSLRDISRTEAQYF. CDR3 nucleotide sequence: TGTGCCAGCAGCCTCCGGGACATCTCGCGGACGGAGGCCCAGTACTTC.

Note on this clone: In the same sample, other DNA sequences code for this CDR3. This chain links TRBV4-1 with TRBJ2-1, with D possibly being TRBD2 (5 bases). V lost 0 bases to trimming and J lost 4 bases, with 7 bases between them. The CDR3 is made up of 14 amino acids. CDR1 is MGHRA, CDR2 YSYEKL, per germline. The CDR3 DNA reads as TGCGCCAGCAGCCAAGAGAGCGGTTACAATGAGCAGTTCTTC. This codes for CASSQESGYNEQFF.

The V call is TRBV19, the J call TRBJ2-7, with TRBD2 identical over 8 bases. The CDR3 totals 15 residues. Germline values: CDR1 LNHDA, CDR2 SQIVND (reference sequence). Trimming took 6 bases from V and 0 from J; bases not matched to a gene: 7. In DNA form, the CDR3 reads TGTGCCAGTAGGCCGGGACTAGGGGACTCCTACGAGCAGTACTTC. It codes for CASRPGLGDSYEQYF.

This chain uses TRBV4-1 with TRBJ2-7; 7 nucleotides agree with TRBD2. Germline CDR1 and CDR2: MGHRA and YSYEKL. V was pared by 4 bases and J by 3 bases, with 6 bases of the junction left unmatched. The CDR3 loop spans 14 amino acids. The CDR3 DNA reads TGCGCCAGCAGCCCTCTAGCGGAGAACTACGAGCAGTACTTC. Translating it yields CASSPLAENYEQYF.

The chain links TRBV5-1 to TRBJ2-7, with 9 positions matching TRBD1. This CDR3 is built from 20 residues. Looked up from germline, CDR1 is SGHRS and CDR2 is YFSETQ. Trimming removed 4 bases from V and 6 bases from J; junction bases left unmatched: 26. CDR3 loop: CASSEIRDRDAQLGASEQYF. CDR3 bases: TGCGCCAGCAGCGAGATACGGGACAGGGACGCACAGTTGGGAGCCTCCGAGCAGTACTTC.

This chain uses TRBV29-1 with TRBJ2-7, with D possibly matching TRBD2 (6 bases). V was trimmed by 1 base and J by 2 bases, leaving 15 bases between them. This CDR3 spans 15 amino acids. Germline assignment: CDR1 SQVTM and CDR2 ANQGSEA. The CDR3, as DNA: TGCAGCGTTGAAGGTCGTGGGGGACTGACCTACGAGCAGTACTTC. Translation gives CSVEGRGGLTYEQYF.

The V and J genes are TRBV27 and TRBJ2-7, with 14 bases identical to TRBD2. V trimming: 8 bases; J trimming: 4 bases; junction bases outside the gene matches: 13. The V gene's germline CDR1 is MNHEY and CDR2 SMNVEV (reference sequence). The CDR3 is 17 residues long. The chain's CDR3 is CASGPPGLAGAPYEQYF. DNA of the CDR3: TGTGCCAGCGGACCCCCGGGACTAGCGGGAGCCCCGTACGAGCAGTACTTC.

V and J are TRBV5-6 and TRBJ1-1; D is uncertain. The CDR3 is 12 amino acids. Trimming removed 3 bases at V and 6 bases at J, with 9 bases between. Germline CDR1 SGHDT, CDR2 YYEEEE. CDR3 residues: CASSYGVAEAFF. In DNA form, the CDR3 reads TGTGCCAGCAGCTATGGGGTTGCTGAAGCTTTCTTT.

The chain carries TRBV4-3 and TRBJ2-7; the match to TRBD2 covers 10 bases. V lost 1 base to trimming and J lost 4 bases; unmatched junction nucleotides: 13. Germline-derived CDR1 and CDR2 are LGHNA and YSLEER. The CDR3 is made up of 18 amino acids. CDR3 sequence: CASSQGAGGPFSVYEQYF. The DNA of the CDR3 is TGCGCCAGCAGCCAAGGAGCGGGAGGGCCGTTCTCTGTGTACGAGCAGTACTTC.

This CDR3 reads CASSITGGRTGELFF. Here the CDR3 DNA reads TGTGCCAGTAGTATAACAGGGGGCAGAACCGGGGAGCTGTTTTTT. The rearrangement joins TRBV19 to TRBJ2-2, with 9 bases aligning to TRBD1. The CDR3 loop spans 15 amino acids. The V gene's germline CDR1 is LNHDA and CDR2 SQIVND (reference sequence). Trimming removed 2 bases from V and 5 bases from J; junction bases left unmatched: 3. Full variable domain (outside the CDR3, taken from reference TRBV19 and TRBJ2-2): DGGITQSPKYLFRKEGQNVTLSCEQNLNHDAMYWYRQDPGQGLRLIYYSQIVNDFQKGDIAEGYSVSREKKESFPLTVTSAQKNPTAFYLCASSITGGRTGELFFGEGSRLTVL.

The V and J genes are TRBV9 and TRBJ2-3, with D unclear. The CDR3 runs 15 residues. Between the trimmed V and J ends, which lost 2 bases and 2 bases, there was a span of 12 bases. Germline CDR1 is SGDLS and CDR2 is YYNGEE. CDR3 protein: CASSVDSFLTDTQYF. CDR3 sequence (DNA): TGTGCCAGCAGCGTCGATAGTTTTCTCACAGATACGCAGTATTTT. Using reference TRBV9 and TRBJ2-3 for the parts outside the CDR3, the full variable domain is DSGVTQTPKHLITATGQRVTLRCSPRSGDLSVYWYQQSLDQGLQFLIQYYNGEERAKGNILERFSAQQFPDLHSELNLSSLELGDSALYFCASSVDSFLTDTQYFGPGTRLTVL.

The rearrangement joins TRBV11-2 to TRBJ2-7, with TRBD1 matching 7 bases. The ends lost 6 bases at V and 2 bases at J; junction bases unmatched: 10. The CDR3 covers 15 residues. The germline gives CDR1 SGHAT, CDR2 FQNNGV. Here the CDR3 reads CASRSPGQTAYEQYF. The CDR3 DNA reads TGTGCCAGCAGGTCACCGGGACAGACGGCCTACGAGCAGTACTTC.

The chain carries TRBV19 and TRBJ2-7; 10 bases fit TRBD2. V dropped 5 bases and J dropped 4; count of bases not matched to a gene: 8. The CDR3 covers 15 residues. CDR1 LNHDA and CDR2 SQIVND come from the germline V gene (reference sequence). The CDR3 DNA reads TGTGCCAGTAGTTTTGCTAGCGGGAGCACTTACGAGCAGTACTTC. Amino acid sequence: CASSFASGSTYEQYF.

The V and J genes are TRBV4-1 and TRBJ2-4; 9 bases line up with TRBD2. Germline CDR1 MGHRA, CDR2 YSYEKL. V lost 4 bases and J lost 8; bases outside the gene matches: 12. The CDR3 has 16 residues. The CDR3 DNA follows: TGCGCCAGCAGCCCTGGGAGTAGCGGGAGTGGGTACATTCAGTACTTC. Translation: CASSPGSSGSGYIQYF.

The chain is built from TRBV28 and TRBJ2-1; D is ambiguous. The V gene's germline CDR1 is MDHEN and CDR2 SYDVKM. This CDR3 has 16 residues. V was shortened by 3 bases and J by 0 bases, with 12 bases between the two germline ends. CDR3 amino acids: CASSFTGSRSYNEQFF. In DNA, the CDR3 is TGTGCCAGCAGTTTCACTGGTTCCCGCTCCTACAATGAGCAGTTCTTC. Together with reference TRBV28 and TRBJ2-1, the CDR3 gives the full variable domain: DVKVTQSSRYLVKRTGEKVFLECVQDMDHENMFWYRQDPGLGLRLIYFSYDVKMKEKGDIPEGYSVSREKKERFSLILESASTNQTSMYLCASSFTGSRSYNEQFFGPGTRLTVL.

The chain recombines TRBV5-5 with TRBJ2-1; D not resolved. Per the germline V gene, CDR1 is SGHKS and CDR2 is YYEKEE (reference sequence). This CDR3 has 15 amino acids. Trimming took off 4 bases at V and 10 bases at J, with 21 bases between the two ends. The DNA for the CDR3 is TGTGCCAGCAGCCCGATGAAGCAATCGACTGCGGAGCAGTTCTTC. It codes for CASSPMKQSTAEQFF.

The V and J genes are TRBV7-3 and TRBJ2-7; the D gene is possibly TRBD2 (6 bases). Germline V gene lookup returns CDR1 SGHTA and CDR2 FQGTGA. Trimming stripped 3 bases from V and 0 bases from J, with 6 bases between. This CDR3 comprises 13 residues. This chain's CDR3 is CASSFGSSYEQYF. CDR3 DNA sequence: TGTGCCAGCAGCTTCGGGAGCTCCTACGAGCAGTACTTC.

The rearrangement uses TRBV6-6 and TRBJ2-3; possibly TRBD2 for D (5 bases). The V gene lost 5 bases and the J gene lost 6 bases, with 15 bases spanning the gap. The length of the CDR3 is 14 residues. The germline CDR1 and CDR2 sequences are MNHNY and SVGAGI (reference sequence). The CDR3 sequence is CASSPRAGLDTQYF. The CDR3 bases are TGTGCCAGCAGTCCTCGGGCGGGCCTTGATACGCAGTATTTT.

This clone was seen a single time. J is TRBJ2-7 and V is TRBV5-6, with D unclear. The CDR3 runs to 14 residues. Germline lookup yields CDR1 SGHDT and CDR2 YYEEEE. Trimming stripped 0 bases from V and 1 base from J, with 8 bases between. The CDR3 coding sequence is TGTGCCAGCAGCTTGGCATTAGGGTCCTACGAGCAGTACTTC. Translation gives CASSLALGSYEQYF.

The chain couples TRBV4-3 to TRBJ2-5; D not resolved. This CDR3 contains 16 residues. The germline V gene has CDR1 LGHNA and CDR2 YSLEER. V was trimmed by 1 base and J by 5 bases, leaving 17 bases between them. The CDR3 reads CASSQVVIGFGETQYF. The CDR3 nucleotides are TGCGCCAGCAGCCAAGTGGTAATAGGATTTGGGGAGACCCAGTACTTC.

V gene TRBV7-9 combines with J gene TRBJ1-2; D perhaps matches TRBD1 (6 bases). This CDR3 comprises 15 residues. Germline CDR1 reads SEHNR; CDR2 reads FQNEAQ (reference sequence). V shed 1 base and J shed 4 bases, with 13 bases lying between them. The CDR3 nucleotides read TGTGCCAGCAGCTTAGGCGACCAGGGGACCTATGGCTACACCTTC. Translated, it gives CASSLGDQGTYGYTF.

The chain is built from TRBV13 and TRBJ2-5; D unresolved. The CDR3 covers 13 residues. The V end was cut by 1 base, the J end by 7 bases, with 10 bases between. Per the germline V gene, CDR1 is PRHDT and CDR2 is FYEKMQ (reference sequence). The CDR3 nucleotides read TGTGCCAGCAGCTTAGAAGCGACGGGGACCCAGTACTTC. Its translation is CASSLEATGTQYF.

This clone is a singleton in its sample. This chain links TRBV6-1 with TRBJ2-1; D gene unclear. CDR3 length: 16 amino acids. In germline, CDR1 is MNHNS, CDR2 SASEGT. V was shortened by 3 bases and J by 7 bases, with 19 bases between the two germline ends. CDR3 sequence: CASSEGRWNSRNEQFF. CDR3 in DNA: TGTGCCAGCAGTGAGGGTCGATGGAATAGTAGAAATGAGCAGTTCTTC.

The chain employs TRBV29-1 and TRBJ2-7, with 8 bases identical to TRBD1. The V gene end was trimmed by 3 bases and the J gene end by 7 bases; junction bases not matched to a gene: 17. CDR1 SQVTM and CDR2 ANQGSEA come from the germline V gene. The CDR3 runs 16 residues. The CDR3 DNA is TGCAGCGTTGACCTTCCTGGGCAGGGGGCGAAAAGGGAGCAGTACTTC. This encodes CSVDLPGQGAKREQYF.

The rearrangement links TRBV29-1 to TRBJ2-1, with 7 bases fitting TRBD2. Germline V gene data show CDR1 as SQVTM and CDR2 as ANQGSEA. Germline trimming cut 5 bases from V and 8 bases from J; bases unmatched to any gene: 18. The CDR3 is 16 amino acids. Written as DNA, the CDR3 is TGCAGCGTTTTAGGCGGGAGACCCTCTCGGAGGGATGAGCAGTTCTTC. Its translation: CSVLGGRPSRRDEQFF.

The genes are TRBV7-8 and TRBJ2-1; a weak D match, TRBD2 (5 bases). Germline CDR1 SGHVS, CDR2 FQNEAQ. V lost 2 bases to trimming and J lost 8 bases, with 10 bases between them. The CDR3 runs 13 residues. As DNA, the CDR3 is TGTGCCAGCAGCTTACGGGGAGCCTATGAGCAGTTCTTC. The encoded protein is CASSLRGAYEQFF.

This rearrangement joins TRBV4-2 to TRBJ2-7, with 10 bases lining up with TRBD2. Germline CDR1 is LGHNA and CDR2 is YNFKEQ. The length of the CDR3 is 17 residues. The V and J ends lost 5 bases and 3 bases, in that order; junction bases with no gene match: 13. The CDR3 DNA sequence: TGTGCCAGCAGCTCCACCCCCACTAGCGGGATAGTCTACGAGCAGTACTTC. The encoded protein is CASSSTPTSGIVYEQYF.